The entry below gives a single T cell receptor (beta chain) sequence along with its context. Profiled with immunoSEQ multiplex PCR; TCRdb holds only in-frame clones, not every one. In the table there are 15,000 to 25,000 clones, 88% of which are singletons. Deletions cut 1 base from V and 9 bases from J, with 13 bases between. There are 13 residues in the CDR3. Germline V lookup: CDR1 SGHDT, CDR2 YYEEEE. The data derive from a study of PD-1 blockade in classical Hodgkin lymphoma. Time point of the sample: cycle 4 day 1 (C4D1), after more than five weeks of nivolumab. Each of the patients experienced relapse following autologous stem cell transplantation, and their brentuximab vedotin exposure differed. Thawed PBMCs supplied CD8+ T cells via magnetic negative selection. Best response was recorded as complete response, partial response or progressive disease.

The V and J genes are TRBV5-6 and TRBJ2-5, with D perhaps matching TRBD1 (6 bases). The specimen comprised CD8+ T cells from blood, sampled before the fourth cycle of nivolumab. This TCR was sampled from a human donor with classical Hodgkin lymphoma. The DNA for the CDR3 is TGTGCCAGCAGCTTGAAAGGTCCAGGGGCCCAGTACTTC. Its translation is CASSLKGPGAQYF.